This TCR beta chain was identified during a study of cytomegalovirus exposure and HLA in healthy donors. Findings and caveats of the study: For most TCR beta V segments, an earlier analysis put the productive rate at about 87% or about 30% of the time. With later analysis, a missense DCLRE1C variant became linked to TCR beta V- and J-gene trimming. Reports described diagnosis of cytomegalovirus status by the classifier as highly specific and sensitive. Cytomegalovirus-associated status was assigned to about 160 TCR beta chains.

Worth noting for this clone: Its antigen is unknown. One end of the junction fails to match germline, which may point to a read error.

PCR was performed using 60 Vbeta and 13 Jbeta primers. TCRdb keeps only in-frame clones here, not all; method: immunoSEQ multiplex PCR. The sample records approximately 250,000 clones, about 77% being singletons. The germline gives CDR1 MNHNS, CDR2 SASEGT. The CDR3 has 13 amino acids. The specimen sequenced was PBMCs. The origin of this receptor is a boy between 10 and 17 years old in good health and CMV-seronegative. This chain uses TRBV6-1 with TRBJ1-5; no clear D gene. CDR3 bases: TGTGCCAGCACTGAACGACAAGATCAGCCCCAGCATTTT. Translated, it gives CASTERQDQPQHF.